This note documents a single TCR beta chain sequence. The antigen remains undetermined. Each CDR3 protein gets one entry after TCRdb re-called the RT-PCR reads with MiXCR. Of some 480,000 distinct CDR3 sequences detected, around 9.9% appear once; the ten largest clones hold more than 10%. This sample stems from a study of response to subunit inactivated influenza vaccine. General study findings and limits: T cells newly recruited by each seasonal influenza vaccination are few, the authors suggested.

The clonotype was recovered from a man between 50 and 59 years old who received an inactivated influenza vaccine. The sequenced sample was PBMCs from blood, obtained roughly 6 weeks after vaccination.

The CDR3 reads CASSYSRREVLRIQTYEQYF. In DNA, the CDR3 is TGTGCCAGCAGTTACTCGAGGCGGGAGGTACTCCGCATTCAGACCTACGAGCAGTACTTC. The genes are TRBV6-2 or TRBV6-3 and TRBJ2-7; 8 positions match TRBD2. Trimming removed 0 bases from V and 2 bases from J; junction bases left unmatched: 18. The CDR3 spans 20 residues. Germline loops: CDR1 MNHEY, CDR2 SVGEGT.